A single sample is the source of the 28 T cell receptor beta chains below, sequenced in a study of shared T cell receptors in the human thymus. Sequencing was performed with immunoSEQ multiplex PCR; in TCRdb, only in-frame clones are kept and a portion is missing. The sample comprises hundreds of thousands of clones, more than 75% of which are singletons, and approximately 0.0097% rests with the top ten. The same sample was also studied in work on human thymus T cells.

Sequenced material: thymocytes. Receptor source: a boy in the first two years of life with a congenital heart defect.

The chain combines TRBV12-2 with TRBJ1-1. TRBV12-2 is tagged as a pseudogene. The CDR3 consists of 14 residues. CDR3 amino acids: CASRFYARDTEAFF. As DNA, the CDR3 is TGTGCAAGTCGCTTTTATGCCCGGGACACTGAAGCTTTCTTT.

V usage is TRBV30 and J usage is TRBJ2-5, with no clear D. The end of the DNA is better explained by TRBJ2-7, so the J call may be wrong. Germline V gene data show CDR1 as GTSNPN and CDR2 as SVGIG (reference sequence). The CDR3 is 13 amino acids. CDR3: CAWSAVVSYEQYF. For the CDR3, the DNA is TGTGCCTGGAGTGCGGTCGTCTCCTACGAGCAGTACTTC.

The CDR3 protein is CASSVPRTSEDPYNEQFF. The CDR3 DNA reads TGCGCCAGCAGTGTGCCCCGGACTAGCGAAGACCCCTACAATGAGCAGTTCTTC. V is TRBV10-2 and J is TRBJ2-1; 9 nucleotides agree with TRBD2. V lost 4 bases, J lost 2 bases, and 12 bases stayed unmatched. The CDR3 is made up of 18 amino acids. Germline V lookup: CDR1 WSHSY, CDR2 SAAADI.

V gene TRBV2 combines with J gene TRBJ2-5; a possible D gene is TRBD1 (6 bases). The CDR3 totals 13 residues. Per the germline V gene, CDR1 is SNHLY and CDR2 is FYNNEI. V lost 6 bases and J lost 5, with 13 bases in between. Here the CDR3 DNA reads TGTGCCAGCAGGACAGGCCGCCTGGAGACCCAGTACTTC. Translating it yields CASRTGRLETQYF.

The chain is built from TRBV19 and TRBJ2-7, with 10 bases matching TRBD2. The ends lost 1 base at V and 6 bases at J; junction bases unmatched: 6. The CDR3 is made up of 15 amino acids. Germline loops: CDR1 LNHDA, CDR2 SQIVND (reference sequence). This CDR3 reads CASSIGDIAGGEQYF. As DNA, the CDR3 is TGTGCCAGTAGTATAGGGGACATAGCGGGAGGCGAGCAGTACTTC.

As DNA, the CDR3 is TGTGCCAGTAGTATAGGCAGGGTAGGGAGGGAAGAGACCCAGTACTTC. Translating gives CASSIGRVGREETQYF. This chain uses TRBV19 with TRBJ2-5; 7 nucleotides match TRBD2. J was trimmed by 3 bases and V by 1 base; bases with no gene match: 8. CDR3 size: 16 residues. CDR1 and CDR2 from the germline V gene are LNHDA and SQIVND (reference sequence). Together with reference TRBV19 and TRBJ2-5, the CDR3 gives the full variable domain: DGGITQSPKYLFRKEGQNVTLSCEQNLNHDAMYWYRQDPGQGLRLIYYSQIVNDFQKGDIAEGYSVSREKKESFPLTVTSAQKNPTAFYLCASSIGRVGREETQYFGPGTRLLVL.

The chain uses TRBV28 and TRBJ2-7; 7 bases align to TRBD1. The V and J ends lost 2 bases and 5 bases, in that order; junction bases with no gene match: 3. This CDR3 is 13 amino acids long. Germline loops: CDR1 MDHEN, CDR2 SYDVKM. DNA of the CDR3: TGTGCCAGCAGTTTAACAGGGGACCACGAGCAGTACTTC. Translating it yields CASSLTGDHEQYF. Full variable domain (rest looked up from reference TRBV28 and TRBJ2-7): DVKVTQSSRYLVKRTGEKVFLECVQDMDHENMFWYRQDPGLGLRLIYFSYDVKMKEKGDIPEGYSVSREKKERFSLILESASTNQTSMYLCASSLTGDHEQYFGPGTRLTVT.

V gene TRBV6-1 combines with J gene TRBJ2-7, with 9 bases identical to TRBD1. Germline V gene lookup returns CDR1 MNHNS and CDR2 SASEGT. V trimming: 2 bases; J trimming: 0 bases; junction bases outside the gene matches: 5. The CDR3 has 16 amino acids. CDR3 amino acids: CASSEWGQGHSYEQYF. For the CDR3, the DNA is TGTGCCAGCAGTGAATGGGGACAGGGCCACTCCTACGAGCAGTACTTC.

This clone was seen more than once but under ten times. V is TRBV6-1 and J is TRBJ2-3; TRBD2 aligns across 13 bases. This CDR3 is 18 amino acids long. With 4 bases clipped from V and 2 bases from J, the junction kept 9 bases outside the gene matches. Looked up from germline, CDR1 is MNHNS and CDR2 is SASEGT. The CDR3 DNA sequence: TGTGCCAGCAGTGGGACTAGCGGGAGCCTATGGTACACAGATACGCAGTATTTT. Protein sequence: CASSGTSGSLWYTDTQYF.

The chain employs TRBV18 and TRBJ1-2; D is possibly TRBD1 (5 bases). V lost 0 bases and J 4 bases, leaving 12 bases between the germline ends. This CDR3 is 15 amino acids long. Germline loops: CDR1 KGHSH, CDR2 LQKENI. CDR3 residues: CASSPPVRGLYGYTF. The CDR3 DNA reads TGTGCCAGCTCACCACCGGTTAGGGGCCTCTATGGCTACACCTTC.

The chain employs TRBV5-4 and TRBJ2-1, with TRBD2 matching over 11 bases. Trimming took 2 bases from V and 3 from J; bases not matched to a gene: 7. The CDR3 extends over 17 amino acids. The germline gives CDR1 SGHNT, CDR2 YYREEE (reference sequence). CDR3 bases: TGTGCCAGCAGCTTAGCCGGGGGACTAGCGGTCTACAATGAGCAGTTCTTC. Encoded protein: CASSLAGGLAVYNEQFF.

This chain joins TRBV7-9 and TRBJ2-7; TRBD2 might be the D (6 bases). This CDR3 has 12 residues. Germline CDR1 reads SEHNR; CDR2 reads FQNEAQ (reference sequence). V shed 5 bases and J shed 5 bases, with 10 bases lying between them. The DNA of the CDR3 is TGTGCCAGCAGCCAGACTAGGGACGAGCAGTACTTC. Its translation: CASSQTRDEQYF.

The chain links TRBV5-6 to TRBJ1-1; TRBD1 might be the D (6 bases). Germline V lookup: CDR1 SGHDT, CDR2 YYEEEE. The CDR3 runs to 15 residues. V was pared by 0 bases and J by 6 bases, with 15 bases between. CDR3 residues: CASSLGQAPSAEAFF. The DNA of the CDR3 is TGTGCCAGCAGCTTGGGACAGGCTCCCTCCGCTGAAGCTTTCTTT. Using reference TRBV5-6 and TRBJ1-1 for the parts outside the CDR3, the full variable domain is DAGVTQSPTHLIKTRGQQVTLRCSPKSGHDTVSWYQQALGQGPQFIFQYYEEEERQRGNFPDRFSGHQFPNYSSELNVNALLLGDSALYLCASSLGQAPSAEAFFGQGTRLTVV.

The rearrangement joins TRBV6-1 to TRBJ1-4; weak D call: TRBD1 (5 bases). Germline CDR1 and CDR2: MNHNS and SASEGT. CDR3 length: 13 amino acids. V lost 7 bases to trimming and J lost 17 bases, with 23 bases between them. CDR3 loop: CASKPPGLDTHFF. The CDR3, as DNA: TGTGCCAGCAAGCCCCCAGGGCTCGATACACATTTTTTT.

V usage is TRBV28 and J usage is TRBJ2-5; 8 bases match TRBD2. Near its end, the DNA agrees better with TRBJ2-7, so the J call may be wrong. The V gene's germline CDR1 is MDHEN and CDR2 SYDVKM. The CDR3 loop spans 14 amino acids. The CDR3: CASRLPGTSYEQYF. The CDR3 bases are TGTGCCAGCAGGTTACCCGGGACTAGCTACGAGCAGTACTTC.

The genes are TRBV7-2 and TRBJ1-6; TRBD1 agrees at 11 bases. The CDR3 covers 18 residues. Trimming removed 6 bases from V and 9 bases from J; junction bases left unmatched: 16. Germline loops: CDR1 SGHTA, CDR2 FQGNSA. CDR3 sequence (DNA): TGTGCCAGCAGACCCACACTGGACAGGGGGCGCGGGATTTCACCCCTCCACTTT. This gives the protein CASRPTLDRGRGISPLHF.

The V and J genes are TRBV25-1 and TRBJ2-7, with 13 bases fitting TRBD2. Per germline, CDR1 MGHDK and CDR2 SYGVNS. There are 16 residues in the CDR3. Trimming at V came to 2 bases and at J to 2 bases, leaving 3 bases not matched to a gene. In DNA, the CDR3 is TGTGCCAGCAGTGAAACCGGGACTAGCGGGACCTACGAGCAGTACTTC. Residues: CASSETGTSGTYEQYF.

The V call is TRBV7-9, the J call TRBJ2-3; D possibly corresponds to TRBD2 (5 bases). The CDR3 length is 14 residues. The V and J ends lost 0 bases and 6 bases respectively, with 10 bases between them. The germline CDR1 and CDR2 sequences are SEHNR and FQNEAQ (reference sequence). The CDR3 is CASSLASPGDTQYF. The DNA for the CDR3 is TGTGCCAGCAGCTTAGCGTCCCCGGGGGATACGCAGTATTTT.

The rearrangement links TRBV27 to TRBJ2-1; the match to TRBD2 covers 10 bases. The CDR3 runs 15 residues. Germline loops: CDR1 MNHEY, CDR2 SMNVEV (reference sequence). V dropped 5 bases and J dropped 6; count of bases not matched to a gene: 7. The CDR3 is CASSREREGRNEQFF. The CDR3, as DNA: TGTGCCAGCAGTAGGGAGCGGGAGGGCCGCAATGAGCAGTTCTTC.

The chain links TRBV19 to TRBJ1-2; possible D gene TRBD1, 6 bases. V dropped 4 bases and J dropped 4 bases, with 10 bases sitting between them. Per the germline V gene, CDR1 is LNHDA and CDR2 is SQIVND (reference sequence). This CDR3 is 13 amino acids long. CDR3 region: CASSTWTVYGYTF. The DNA of the CDR3 is TGTGCCAGTAGTACTTGGACAGTCTATGGCTACACCTTC.

The V call is TRBV29-1, the J call TRBJ1-2; 7 nucleotides agree with TRBD1. Germline CDR1 is SQVTM and CDR2 is ANQGSEA. The CDR3 has 14 amino acids. The V gene end was trimmed by 7 bases and the J gene end by 4 bases; junction bases not matched to a gene: 12. CDR3 nucleotide sequence: TGCAGCGCCTCCTTAGGGGGCGAAGGCTATGGCTACACCTTC. Protein: CSASLGGEGYGYTF.

The rearrangement uses TRBV25-1 and TRBJ2-7, with TRBD1 matching over 10 bases. Germline CDR1 reads MGHDK; CDR2 reads SYGVNS. This CDR3 comprises 14 residues. The V and J ends lost 1 base and 9 bases, in that order; junction bases with no gene match: 6. Here the CDR3 reads CASSEFRTGGVQYF. The DNA for the CDR3 is TGTGCCAGCAGTGAATTCAGGACAGGGGGTGTGCAGTACTTC.

The rearrangement uses TRBV5-6 and TRBJ2-2; D not certain. V was trimmed by 2 bases and J by 6 bases, leaving 14 bases between them. This CDR3 is 15 amino acids long. Looked up from germline, CDR1 is SGHDT and CDR2 is YYEEEE. CDR3: CASSFSGLTPGELFF. The CDR3 bases are TGTGCCAGCAGCTTTTCAGGCCTTACCCCCGGGGAGCTGTTTTTT.

V usage is TRBV5-6 and J usage is TRBJ2-3, with D perhaps TRBD2 (5 bases). Trimming removed 0 bases at V and 2 bases at J, with 13 bases between. The CDR3 has 16 amino acids. Germline CDR1 reads SGHDT; CDR2 reads YYEEEE. CDR3 in amino acids: CASSLVRVAYTDTQYF. The CDR3 DNA is TGTGCCAGCAGCTTGGTGAGGGTGGCCTACACAGATACGCAGTATTTT. Together with reference TRBV5-6 and TRBJ2-3, the CDR3 gives the full variable domain: DAGVTQSPTHLIKTRGQQVTLRCSPKSGHDTVSWYQQALGQGPQFIFQYYEEEERQRGNFPDRFSGHQFPNYSSELNVNALLLGDSALYLCASSLVRVAYTDTQYFGPGTRLTVL.

This chain's CDR3 is CASRHVEGYGYQPQHF. The CDR3 coding sequence is TGTGCCAGCAGACACGTAGAGGGCTATGGATATCAGCCCCAGCATTTT. J is TRBJ1-5 and V is TRBV28; D remains unclear. CDR1 MDHEN and CDR2 SYDVKM come from the germline V gene. Trimming pared 6 bases from V and 5 bases from J, leaving 20 bases between. CDR3 size: 16 residues.

The chain employs TRBV5-6 and TRBJ1-2, with a weak D call TRBD1 (6 bases). V was trimmed by 3 bases and J by 4 bases, leaving 22 bases between them. The CDR3 has 17 residues. Germline CDR1 is SGHDT and CDR2 is YYEEEE. The CDR3 nucleotides are TGTGCCAGCAGCTCTTTGGATCCTCGGGACAAATTCTATGGCTACACCTTC. Protein sequence: CASSSLDPRDKFYGYTF.

The genes are TRBV18 and TRBJ2-1; perhaps TRBD1 as D (6 bases). Germline assignment: CDR1 KGHSH and CDR2 LQKENI. CDR3 length: 16 residues. V was clipped by 3 bases and J by 5 bases, with 17 bases between them. CDR3 residues: CASSPDRIEGDNEQFF. The CDR3 region has the DNA TGTGCCAGCTCACCGGATAGAATTGAGGGGGACAATGAGCAGTTCTTC.

The rearrangement links TRBV6-5 to TRBJ1-1; TRBD1 aligns across 7 bases. Looked up from germline, CDR1 is MNHEY and CDR2 is SVGAGI. CDR3 length: 13 amino acids. The J segment lost 3 bases and the V segment lost 6 bases, leaving 4 bases of the junction unmatched. CDR3 residues: CASRGRGDTEAFF. CDR3 nucleotides: TGTGCCAGCAGGGGCAGGGGGGACACTGAAGCTTTCTTT.